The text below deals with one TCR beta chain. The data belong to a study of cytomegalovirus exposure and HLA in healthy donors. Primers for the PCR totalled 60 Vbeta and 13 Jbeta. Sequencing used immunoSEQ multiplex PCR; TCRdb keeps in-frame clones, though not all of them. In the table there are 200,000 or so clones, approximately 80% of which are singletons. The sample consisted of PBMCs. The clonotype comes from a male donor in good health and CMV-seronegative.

The CDR3 sequence is CASSPYSGPPQETQYF. The CDR3 region has the DNA TGTGCCAGCAGCCCCTATAGCGGGCCACCGCAAGAGACCCAGTACTTC. This chain connects TRBV7-8 to TRBJ2-5; 7 positions match TRBD2. CDR3 length: 16 amino acids. V gave up 5 bases and J gave up 2 bases; unmatched junction bases: 11. Germline V gene lookup returns CDR1 SGHVS and CDR2 FQNEAQ.